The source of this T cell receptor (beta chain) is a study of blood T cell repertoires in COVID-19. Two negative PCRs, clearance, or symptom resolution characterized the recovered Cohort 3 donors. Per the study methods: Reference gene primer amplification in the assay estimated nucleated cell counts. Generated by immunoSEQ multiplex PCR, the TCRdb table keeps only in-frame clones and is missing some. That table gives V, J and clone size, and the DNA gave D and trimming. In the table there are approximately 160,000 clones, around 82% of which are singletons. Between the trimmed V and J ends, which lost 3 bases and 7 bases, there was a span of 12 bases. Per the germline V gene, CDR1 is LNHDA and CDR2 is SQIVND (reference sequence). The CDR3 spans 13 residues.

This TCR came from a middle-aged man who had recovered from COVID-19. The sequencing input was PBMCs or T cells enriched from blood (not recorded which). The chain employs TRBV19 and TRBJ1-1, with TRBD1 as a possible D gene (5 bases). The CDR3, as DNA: TGTGCCAGTAGTATGTTTCAGGGCCATGAAGCTTTCTTT. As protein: CASSMFQGHEAFF.